Listed below are T cell receptor beta chains from one sample, sequenced in a study of blood T cell repertoires in COVID-19. Here immunoSEQ multiplex PCR was the method, and the copy in TCRdb shows in-frame clones only, minus some. In the table there are about 280,000 clones, approximately 83% of which are singletons. The specimen sequenced was peripheral blood. All receptors come from a woman in her sixties or seventies with acute or convalescent COVID-19. Each CDR3 is given with its conserved first and last residue. The D gene is left open where the match is weak. Clone size is shown for a subset of rows, as once, few, many or a class of expanded clone.

TRBJ2-7 | - | TRBV6-5 | - | TGTGCCAGCAGTACCTTCTACCAGGGTCTCTACGAGCAGTACTTC | CASSTFYQGLYEQYF
TRBJ1-5 | - | TRBV24-1 | - | TGTGCCACCAGCAGGTCCGGCCGTAATCAGCCCCAGCATTTT | CATSRSGRNQPQHF
TRBJ2-2 | - | TRBV19 | - | TGTGCCAGTAGTATCCGGGGGGCTCGCACCGGGGAGCTGTTTTTT | CASSIRGARTGELFF
TRBJ2-3 | - | TRBV7-6 | TRBD2 | TGTGCCAGCAGCAAAGGGACTAGCGGGGGGTTAGATACGCAGTATTTT | CASSKGTSGGLDTQYF
TRBJ2-6 | - | TRBV9 | TRBD2 | TGTGCCAGCAGCGCCCGGACTAGCGGGGGAGTGTCGGGGGCCAACGTCCTGACTTTC | CASSARTSGGVSGANVLTF
TRBJ1-1 | - | TRBV29-1 | - | TGCAGCGTTGTGGGGCATTACACTGAAGCTTTCTTT | CSVVGHYTEAFF
TRBJ1-6 | - | TRBV5-4 | - | TGTGCCAGCAGCTTGGGGCAGGGGCCTAATTCACCCCTCCACTTT | CASSLGQGPNSPLHF
TRBJ2-1 | - | TRBV7-2 | - | TGTGCCAGCAGCTTAGCGTATTCTAGCTCCTACAATGAGCAGTTCTTC | CASSLAYSSSYNEQFF
TRBJ1-6 | - | TRBV4-2 | - | TGTGCCAGCAGCCAAGGAACAGGGAGTAATTCACCCCTCCACTTT | CASSQGTGSNSPLHF
TRBJ2-5 | - | TRBV6-1 | TRBD2 | TGTGCCAGCAGTGACGTCGGCGGGGGGGCCGGGGAGACCCAGTACTTC | CASSDVGGGAGETQYF
TRBJ1-4 | - | TRBV3-1/TRBV3-2 | - | TGTGCCAGCAGTACTCCCAGGGAAGGTCATGAAAAACTGTTTTTT | CASSTPREGHEKLFF
TRBJ2-3 | - | TRBV5-1 | TRBD2 | TGCGCCAGCAGCTGGACTAGCGGGGGGATGGGGTCGGGAGATACGCAGTATTTT | CASSWTSGGMGSGDTQYF
TRBJ1-2 | - | TRBV5-4 | TRBD1 | TGTGCCAGCAGCCGACCCCCCCCCAGGGGGGATGACTATGGCTACACCTTC | CASSRPPPRGDDYGYTF
TRBJ1-5 | once | TRBV19 | TRBD1 | TGTGCCAGTAGCTCCGAGGAGGGGGCGCGTCAGCCCCAGCATTTT | CASSSEEGARQPQHF
TRBJ1-6 | - | TRBV2 | TRBD1 | TGTGCCAGCAGTCTGGACAGGGTGTCACCCCTCCACTTT | CASSLDRVSPLHF
TRBJ1-1 | - | TRBV13 | - | TGTGCCAGCAGCCCCTTGGGGGCGCGCGGTGATACTGAAGCTTTCTTT | CASSPLGARGDTEAFF
TRBJ2-3 | - | TRBV5-1 | TRBD1 | TGCGCCAGCAGCTTGGCCCCGACAGGGGGAGGAACAGATACGCAGTATTTT | CASSLAPTGGGTDTQYF
TRBJ1-2 | - | TRBV3-1/TRBV3-2 | - | TGTGCCAGCAGCCAGGGCAGAAGCTATGGCTACACCTTC | CASSQGRSYGYTF
TRBJ1-6 | - | TRBV6-6 | - | TGTGCCAGCAGGCCGGACACGCCACCGTATAATTCACCCCTCCACTTT | CASRPDTPPYNSPLHF
TRBJ2-3 | - | TRBV11-2 | TRBD2 | TGTGCCAGCAGCTACACTAGCGGGGGGGGAGATACGCAGTATTTT | CASSYTSGGGDTQYF
TRBJ1-2 | - | TRBV7-8 | - | TGTGCCAGCAGCTTACGGTGGGAGGCCCGGGCGAGTGGCTACACCTTC | CASSLRWEARASGYTF
TRBJ1-2 | - | TRBV5-4 | - | TGTGCCAGCCCCCCTACGGAGTATGGCTACACCTTC | CASPPTEYGYTF
TRBJ1-1 | - | TRBV4-1 | TRBD1 | TGCGCCAGCAGCCACCAAGGGGACAGGACCCAAGCTTTCTTT | CASSHQGDRTQAFF
TRBJ2-5 | - | TRBV25-1 | TRBD1 | TGTGCCAGCAGAAGGGGACAGGGGACAGATGAGACCCAGTACTTC | CASRRGQGTDETQYF
TRBJ1-6 | - | TRBV4-2 | TRBD1 | TGTGCCAGCAGCCGACAAACAGGGGGCTGGAATTCACCCCTCCACTTT | CASSRQTGGWNSPLHF
TRBJ2-2 | - | TRBV10-1 | - | TGCGCCAGCAGTGAGTCCGGGGACGGGGAGCTGTTTTTT | CASSESGDGELFF
TRBJ1-5 | - | TRBV5-5 | - | TGTGCCAGCAGCTCCGTAGGGGATGGGCCCCAGCATTTT | CASSSVGDGPQHF
TRBJ2-7 | - | TRBV9 | TRBD1 | TGTGCCAGCAGCCCAGGGGGCCCAGTCTCAAACTACGAGCAGTACTTC | CASSPGGPVSNYEQYF
TRBJ1-5 | - | TRBV18 | - | TGTGCCAGCTCGTCTCAGGGCGGGGGGCAGCCCCAGCATTTT | CASSSQGGGQPQHF
TRBJ2-2 | - | TRBV10-1 | - | TGCGCCAGCAGGATAGGGGTGGCCGGGGAGCTGTTTTTT | CASRIGVAGELFF
TRBJ2-7 | - | TRBV5-5 | TRBD1 | TGTGCCAGCAGCTTGGGTTGGACAGGGAGGTACGAGCAGTACTTC | CASSLGWTGRYEQYF